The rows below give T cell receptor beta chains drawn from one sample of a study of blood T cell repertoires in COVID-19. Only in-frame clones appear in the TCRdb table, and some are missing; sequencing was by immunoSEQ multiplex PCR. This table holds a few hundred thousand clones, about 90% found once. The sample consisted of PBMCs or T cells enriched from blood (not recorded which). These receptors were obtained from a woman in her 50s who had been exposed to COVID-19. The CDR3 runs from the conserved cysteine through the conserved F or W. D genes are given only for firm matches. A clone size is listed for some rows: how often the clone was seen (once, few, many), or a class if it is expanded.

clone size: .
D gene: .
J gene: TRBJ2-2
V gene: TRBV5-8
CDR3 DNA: TGTGCCAGCAGCTTGGCTGTCGGGGAGCTGTTTTTT
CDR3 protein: CASSLAVGELFF

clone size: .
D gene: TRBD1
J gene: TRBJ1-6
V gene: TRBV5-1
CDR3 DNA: TGCGCCAGCAGCTTGGGAGCCGGGACAGGTAACCCCGTCCTCCACTTT
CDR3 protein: CASSLGAGTGNPVLHF

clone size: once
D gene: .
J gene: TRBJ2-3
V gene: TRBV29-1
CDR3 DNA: TGCAGCGGAACAAATCAGGGGAATACGCAGTATTTT
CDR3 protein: CSGTNQGNTQYF

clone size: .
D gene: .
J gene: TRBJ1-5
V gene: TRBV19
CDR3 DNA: TGTGCCAGTAGACAGGGCTCGGGGCCCCAGCATTTT
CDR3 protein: CASRQGSGPQHF

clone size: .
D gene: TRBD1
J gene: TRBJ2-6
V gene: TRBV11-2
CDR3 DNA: TGTGCCAGCAGCTTTGGGACAGGGGCATCGGGGGCCAACGTCCTGACTTTC
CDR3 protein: CASSFGTGASGANVLTF

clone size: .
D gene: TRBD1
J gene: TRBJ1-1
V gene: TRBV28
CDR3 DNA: TGTGCCAGCAGTAGACTTTGGACAGGGGTCACTGAAGCTTTCTTT
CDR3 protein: CASSRLWTGVTEAFF

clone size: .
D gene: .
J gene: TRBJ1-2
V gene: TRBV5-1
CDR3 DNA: TGCGCCAGCAGCTTCGAAGACAGGACCAACTATGGCTACACCTTC
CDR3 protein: CASSFEDRTNYGYTF

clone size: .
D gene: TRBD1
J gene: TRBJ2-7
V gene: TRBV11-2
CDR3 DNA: TGTGCCAGCAGCGGGACCGGGACAGGGAGTGACGAGCAGTACTTC
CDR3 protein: CASSGTGTGSDEQYF

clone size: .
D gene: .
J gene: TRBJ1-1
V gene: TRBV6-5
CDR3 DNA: TGTGCCAGCAGTTACGAAGGGGTCGGCGACACTGAAGCTTTCTTT
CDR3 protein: CASSYEGVGDTEAFF

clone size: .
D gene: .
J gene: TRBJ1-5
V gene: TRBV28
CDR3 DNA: TGTGCCAGCAGTTTAGCACAGGGTTCGAATAGCAATCAGCCCCAGCATTTT
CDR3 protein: CASSLAQGSNSNQPQHF

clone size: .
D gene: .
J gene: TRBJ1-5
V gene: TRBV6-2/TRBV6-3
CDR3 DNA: TGTGCCAGCAACCCACCTGGGAGGAAAAATCAGCCCCAGCATTTT
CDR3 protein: CASNPPGRKNQPQHF

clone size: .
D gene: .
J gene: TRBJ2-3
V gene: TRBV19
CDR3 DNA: TGTGCCAGTAGGAACTTGGGGGGGCCTGTCACAGATACGCAGTATTTT
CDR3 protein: CASRNLGGPVTDTQYF

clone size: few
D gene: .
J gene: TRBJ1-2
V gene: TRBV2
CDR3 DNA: TGTGCGTCCTACGCGGGGGCGCACGGCTACACCTTC
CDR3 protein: CASYAGAHGYTF

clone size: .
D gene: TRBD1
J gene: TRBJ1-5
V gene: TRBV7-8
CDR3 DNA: TGTGCCAGCAGCTCCAGGGGGGCAGGCAATCAGCCCCAGCATTTT
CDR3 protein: CASSSRGAGNQPQHF

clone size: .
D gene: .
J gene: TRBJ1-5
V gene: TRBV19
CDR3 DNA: TGTGCCAGTAGTATAGATCAGGGAGGATATAGCAATCAGCCCCAGCATTTT
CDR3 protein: CASSIDQGGYSNQPQHF

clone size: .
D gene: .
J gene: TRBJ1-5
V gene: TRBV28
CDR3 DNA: TGTGCCAGCAGTCCAGGGGCAGGGGCTCAGCCCCAGCATTTT
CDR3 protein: CASSPGAGAQPQHF

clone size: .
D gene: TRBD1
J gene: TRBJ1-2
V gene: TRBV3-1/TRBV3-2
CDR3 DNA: TGTGCCAGCAGCTACACGGACAGGGGGCCCCATGGCTACACCTTC
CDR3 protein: CASSYTDRGPHGYTF

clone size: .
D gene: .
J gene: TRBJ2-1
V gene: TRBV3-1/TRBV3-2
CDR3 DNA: TGTGCCAGCAGCCAAGACCCCTCACACAGCTCCTACAATGAGCAGTTCTTC
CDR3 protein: CASSQDPSHSSYNEQFF

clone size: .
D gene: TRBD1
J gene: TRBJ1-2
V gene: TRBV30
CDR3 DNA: TGTGCCTGGAGTGAACAACAGGGGGATGGCTACACCTTC
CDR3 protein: CAWSEQQGDGYTF

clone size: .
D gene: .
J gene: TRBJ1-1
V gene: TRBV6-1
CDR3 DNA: TGTGCCAGCAGTGATAGTAGCATCTCCACTGAAGCTTTCTTT
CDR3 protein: CASSDSSISTEAFF

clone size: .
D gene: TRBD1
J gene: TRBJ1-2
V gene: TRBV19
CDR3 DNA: TGTGCCAGTAGCATTACCGGGACAGGGATAGGCTACACCTTC
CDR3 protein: CASSITGTGIGYTF

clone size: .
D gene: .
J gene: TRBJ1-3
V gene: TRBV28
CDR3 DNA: TGTGCCAGCAGTACCCCTCATGGCAACACCATATATTTT
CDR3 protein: CASSTPHGNTIYF

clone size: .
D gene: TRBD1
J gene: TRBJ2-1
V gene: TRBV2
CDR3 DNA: TGTGCCAGCACCGAAGGACCGACAGGGACCAATGAGCAGTTCTTC
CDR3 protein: CASTEGPTGTNEQFF

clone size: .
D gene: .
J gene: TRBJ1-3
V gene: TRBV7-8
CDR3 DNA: TGTGCCAGCAGCTCAGGCCTGGGTTTCGCTGGAAACACCATATATTTT
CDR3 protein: CASSSGLGFAGNTIYF

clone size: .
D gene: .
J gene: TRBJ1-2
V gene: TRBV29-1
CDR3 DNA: TGCAGCGTTGATTCCAGTATCCACGGCTACACCTTC
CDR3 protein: CSVDSSIHGYTF

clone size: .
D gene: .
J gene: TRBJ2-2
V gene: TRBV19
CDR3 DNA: TGTGCCAGCCGGGGACACCCGAACACCGGGGAGCTGTTTTTT
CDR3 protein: CASRGHPNTGELFF

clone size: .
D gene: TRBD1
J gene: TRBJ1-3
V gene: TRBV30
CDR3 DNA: TGTGCCTGGACTCAGGGGGTTGGAAACACCATATATTTT
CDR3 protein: CAWTQGVGNTIYF

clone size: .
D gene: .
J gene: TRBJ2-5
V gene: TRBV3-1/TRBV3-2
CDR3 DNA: TGTGCCAGCAGCCAAGAGTTCAGCCAGGCCCAGTACTTC
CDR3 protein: CASSQEFSQAQYF

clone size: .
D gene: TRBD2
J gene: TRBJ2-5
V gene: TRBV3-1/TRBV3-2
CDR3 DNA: TGTGCCAGCAGCCAATCTAGCGGGGGTTGGGTGGAGACCCAGTACTTC
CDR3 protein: CASSQSSGGWVETQYF

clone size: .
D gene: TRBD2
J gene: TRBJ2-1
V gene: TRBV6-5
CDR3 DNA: TGTGCCAGCAGGACTATAGCGGGGGAGCAGTTCTTC
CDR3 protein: CASRTIAGEQFF

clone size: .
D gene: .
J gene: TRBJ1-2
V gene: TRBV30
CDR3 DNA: TGTGCCTGGAGTGTATCCCCCTCGGGTAACTATGGCTACACCTTC
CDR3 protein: CAWSVSPSGNYGYTF

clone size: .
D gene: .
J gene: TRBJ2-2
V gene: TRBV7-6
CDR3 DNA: TGTGCCAGCAGCCCGAGGGTATTAGGGGGCACCGGGGAGCTGTTTTTT
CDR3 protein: CASSPRVLGGTGELFF

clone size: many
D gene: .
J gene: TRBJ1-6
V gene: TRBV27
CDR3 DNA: TGTGCCAGCGCGGGTGGGGGGTTCTCCTATAATTCACCCCTCCACTTT
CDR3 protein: CASAGGGFSYNSPLHF

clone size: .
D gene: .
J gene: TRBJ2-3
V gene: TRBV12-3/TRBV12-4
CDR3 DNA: TGTGCCAGCAGGTATTTCGCAGATACGCAGTATTTT
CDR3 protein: CASRYFADTQYF

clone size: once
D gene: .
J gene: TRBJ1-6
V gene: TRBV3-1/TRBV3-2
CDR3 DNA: TGTGCCAGCAGCCAAGGCGCTAATTCACCCCTCCACTTT
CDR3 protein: CASSQGANSPLHF

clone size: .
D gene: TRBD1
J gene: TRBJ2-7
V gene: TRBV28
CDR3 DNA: TGTGCCAGCAGAACACAGGGGGCTGGGTCCTACGAGCAGTACTTC
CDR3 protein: CASRTQGAGSYEQYF